Listed below are T cell receptor beta chains from one sample, sequenced in a study of blood T cell repertoires in COVID-19. Clones were sequenced by immunoSEQ multiplex PCR, and TCRdb holds only the in-frame ones, with some missing. Found here are 99,000 or so clones, around 80% of them singletons; the top ten hold 15% to 19%. Sequencing was carried out using peripheral blood. The receptors were sampled from an elderly woman with acute or convalescent COVID-19. Each CDR3 is given with its conserved first and last residue. A D gene is named only where the DNA matches it firmly. Some rows mark clone size as missing; the rest say once, few, many or name a class of expanded clone.

V	size	J	D	DNA	CDR3
TRBV4-2	NA	TRBJ2-3	TRBD1	TGTGCCAGCAGCCAGGGGAGACAGGGTACAGATACGCAGTATTTT	CASSQGRQGTDTQYF
TRBV19	NA	TRBJ1-5	NA	TGTGCCAGTAGTATAGCTTGGTCAGGGCAGGGTCAGCCCCAGCATTTT	CASSIAWSGQGQPQHF
TRBV12-3/TRBV12-4	NA	TRBJ1-5	NA	TGTGCCAGCACCCAGGGCAACAATCAGCCCCAGCATTTT	CASTQGNNQPQHF
TRBV7-9	NA	TRBJ2-7	NA	TGTGCCAGCAGCTTAGTTTCGGGAGCCTACGAGCAGTACTTC	CASSLVSGAYEQYF
TRBV15	NA	TRBJ1-2	TRBD1	TGTGCCACCAGCTTACGCTGGACAGGGACTTCGAGGGGCTACACCTTC	CATSLRWTGTSRGYTF
TRBV2	few	TRBJ1-1	TRBD1	TGTGCCAGCAGCGGACAGGTTGGGACTGAAGCTTTCTTT	CASSGQVGTEAFF
TRBV3-1/TRBV3-2	NA	TRBJ2-2	NA	TGTGCCAGCAGCCCCAGGGAGCAGGGGACCGGGGAGCTGTTTTTT	CASSPREQGTGELFF
TRBV10-3	once	TRBJ2-3	TRBD2	TGTGCCATCAGTGAGGTGCGGGAGGGCCGGGATACGCAGTATTTT	CAISEVREGRDTQYF
TRBV18	NA	TRBJ2-1	TRBD1	TGTGCCAGCTTCTCGGACAGGGGCCGATCTAGCTCCTACAATGAGCAGTTCTTC	CASFSDRGRSSSYNEQFF
TRBV9	NA	TRBJ2-3	TRBD2	TGTGCCAGCAGTGATGGGGCGGGAGGGCCCAATACGCAGTATTTT	CASSDGAGGPNTQYF
TRBV5-5	NA	TRBJ2-5	NA	TGTGCCAGCAGCTTTCGTGAAGGGGAAGAGACCCAGTACTTC	CASSFREGEETQYF
TRBV23-1	NA	TRBJ2-7	TRBD2	TGCGCCGGCGGGGGACCCAACTACGAGCAGTACTTC	CAGGGPNYEQYF
TRBV6-5	NA	TRBJ2-7	NA	TGTGCCAGCAGTTACTCCAGGGTTTCCTACGAGCAGTACTTC	CASSYSRVSYEQYF
TRBV24-1	NA	TRBJ2-1	TRBD2	TGTGCCGCCAGTGATTTGACCCTCAGCGGGAGCTCCTACAATGAGCAGTTCTTC	CAASDLTLSGSSYNEQFF
TRBV10-1	NA	TRBJ1-4	NA	TGCGCCAGCAGCGATTTCGGGAGCTCTGGGGGTGAAAAACTGTTTTTT	CASSDFGSSGGEKLFF
TRBV18	NA	TRBJ1-3	NA	TGTGCCAGCTCACCAGCCCCGTCAGTGCACTCTGGAAACACCATATATTTT	CASSPAPSVHSGNTIYF
TRBV5-8	NA	TRBJ2-2	TRBD1	TGTGCCAGCAGCACTAACCGGGACAGGGACACCGGGGAGCTGTTTTTT	CASSTNRDRDTGELFF
TRBV28	NA	TRBJ2-7	NA	TGTGCCACCGCATGGAGACTAGACTCTAGGGAGCAGTACTTC	CATAWRLDSREQYF
TRBV7-6	NA	TRBJ2-6	NA	TGTGCCAGCAGCTTAAGGGGGAGCGGGGCCAACGTCCTGACTTTC	CASSLRGSGANVLTF
TRBV5-1	NA	TRBJ1-3	TRBD1	TGCGCCAGCAGCTTGGCAGGGGGCGAGGACACCATATATTTT	CASSLAGGEDTIYF
TRBV19	NA	TRBJ1-2	NA	TGTGCCAGTAGTATAGAGTTGGCCACCCTCTATGGCTACACCTTC	CASSIELATLYGYTF
TRBV5-4	NA	TRBJ2-1	NA	TGTGCCAGCAGCTTGGTCCCTAGTCTGGACAATGAGCAGTTCTTC	CASSLVPSLDNEQFF
TRBV2	few	TRBJ2-1	TRBD1	TGTGCCAGCGGGGGACAGGGGGCCTACAATGAGCAGTTCTTC	CASGGQGAYNEQFF
TRBV19	NA	TRBJ2-1	TRBD2	TGTGCCAGTAGTGCACTAGCGGACTACAATGAGCAGTTCTTC	CASSALADYNEQFF
TRBV5-1	NA	TRBJ2-3	NA	TGCGCCAGCAGGGCGGTGGCAGGGAGCACAGATACGCAGTATTTT	CASRAVAGSTDTQYF
TRBV18	few	TRBJ1-1	TRBD1	TGTGCCAGCTCACCACCCCAGGGGGTGAGCACTGAAGCTTTCTTT	CASSPPQGVSTEAFF
TRBV7-2	NA	TRBJ2-6	NA	TGTGCCAGCAGCCCCGGGGGCTCTGGGGCCAACGTCCTGACTTTC	CASSPGGSGANVLTF
TRBV4-1	NA	TRBJ2-5	NA	TGCGCCAGCAGCCAAGATTTTGGCGGGTCCGGGACCCAGTACTTC	CASSQDFGGSGTQYF
TRBV29-1	NA	TRBJ2-5	TRBD2	TGCAGCGTTGTAGCGGGAGTAACGGTAGAGACCCAGTACTTC	CSVVAGVTVETQYF
TRBV7-2	NA	TRBJ1-2	TRBD1	TGTGCCAGCAGCCCGCTGAAAGGGACAGTCTATGGCTACACCTTC	CASSPLKGTVYGYTF
TRBV29-1	NA	TRBJ2-4	NA	TGCAGCGTGACAGGTAGAGCCAAAAACATTCAGTACTTC	CSVTGRAKNIQYF
TRBV4-3	NA	TRBJ2-3	NA	TGCGCCAGCAGCGAAAGTAGTGCGAGCACAGATACGCAGTATTTT	CASSESSASTDTQYF
TRBV19	once	TRBJ1-6	TRBD1	TGTGCCAGTAGTATGCAGGGGGCGCATTCACCCCTCCACTTT	CASSMQGAHSPLHF
TRBV25-1	NA	TRBJ1-1	NA	TGTGCCAGCAGCAAACAGGGATCCACTGAAGCTTTCTTT	CASSKQGSTEAFF
TRBV9	NA	TRBJ1-5	TRBD1	TGTGCCAGCAGTGGACAGGCCAATCAGCCCCAGCATTTT	CASSGQANQPQHF
TRBV12-5	once	TRBJ2-1	TRBD1	TGTGCTAGTGGACCAGGGGGCGTCCCGACAATTGAGCAGTTCTTC	CASGPGGVPTIEQFF
TRBV29-1	NA	TRBJ2-5	NA	TGCAGCGTTGATGGAGTGGGTAGCGACGAGACCCAGTACTTC	CSVDGVGSDETQYF
TRBV27	NA	TRBJ1-1	TRBD1	TGTGCCAGCAGTTTCGGGACAGGGGAAGCTTTCTTT	CASSFGTGEAFF
TRBV2	NA	TRBJ2-2	NA	TGTGCCAGCAGGCCCCGTAGGGGCGGCGCGAACACCGGGGAGCTGTTTTTT	CASRPRRGGANTGELFF
TRBV11-2	NA	TRBJ2-6	NA	TGTGCCAGCAGCTTCGGCGGCTCTGGGGCCAACGTCCTGACTTTC	CASSFGGSGANVLTF
TRBV7-9	many	TRBJ1-1	NA	TGTGCCAGCAGCCAATCAAGACCCACAGGGAACACTGAAGCTTTCTTT	CASSQSRPTGNTEAFF
TRBV2	NA	TRBJ2-3	NA	TGTGCCAGCAGTGAACGGCAGGCCCGCACAGATACGCAGTATTTT	CASSERQARTDTQYF
TRBV5-5	NA	TRBJ1-1	NA	TGTGCCAGCAGCTTGGAATGGGGGCCGAACACTGAAGCTTTCTTT	CASSLEWGPNTEAFF
TRBV9	NA	TRBJ2-5	NA	TGTGCCAGCAGCGTAGAACCCTACGAGACCCAGTACTTC	CASSVEPYETQYF
TRBV6-5	NA	TRBJ1-3	NA	TGTGCCAGCAGTTACTCGCACAGCTCTGGAAACACCATATATTTT	CASSYSHSSGNTIYF
TRBV2	NA	TRBJ2-2	TRBD1	TGTGCCAGCAGCGTCTGGACAGGGGGAACCGGGGAGCTGTTTTTT	CASSVWTGGTGELFF
TRBV23-1	NA	TRBJ2-4	NA	TGCGCCAGCAGTCAAGGTATAACAGAATCTTTAGCCAAAAACATTCAGTACTTC	CASSQGITESLAKNIQYF
TRBV18	NA	TRBJ1-5	NA	TGTGCCAGCTCACCGTCGACTGCGTCAGCCCAGCATTTT	CASSPSTASAQHF
TRBV6-5	NA	TRBJ1-1	NA	TGTGCCAGCAGTTCGGTAGGGGATGAAGCTTTCTTT	CASSSVGDEAFF
TRBV19	NA	TRBJ1-3	NA	TGTGCCAGTAGTCCCCGGAGCTCTGGAAACACCATATATTTT	CASSPRSSGNTIYF
TRBV7-6	once	TRBJ1-5	TRBD1	TGTGCCAGCAGCTTAGACAGGGGGCTGAATCAGCCCCAGCATTTT	CASSLDRGLNQPQHF
TRBV6-6	NA	TRBJ1-6	NA	TGTGCCAGCAGTTACAAAGCCGGTTCACCCCTCCACTTT	CASSYKAGSPLHF
TRBV19	NA	TRBJ2-1	TRBD2	TGTGCCAGTAGTGCGAGACTAGCGGTTGCCTACAATGAGCAGTTCTTC	CASSARLAVAYNEQFF
TRBV7-6	NA	TRBJ2-5	TRBD1	TGTGCCAGCAGCTTCGGCCTAAGACAGGGGGCGGGAGAGACCCAGTACTTC	CASSFGLRQGAGETQYF
TRBV15	NA	TRBJ1-5	TRBD1	TGTGCCACCAGCAGGGTAGGGGGCGCGAATCAGCCCCAGCATTTT	CATSRVGGANQPQHF
TRBV29-1	few	TRBJ2-3	TRBD2	TGCAGCGTTGAAGATCTATTTCCGACTAGCGGGTTAGTAGATACGCAGTATTTT	CSVEDLFPTSGLVDTQYF
TRBV5-1	NA	TRBJ2-1	TRBD2	TGCGCCAGCAGCTTGGCGGGGACTAGCTACAATGAGCAGTTCTTC	CASSLAGTSYNEQFF
TRBV10-3	NA	TRBJ2-1	TRBD2	TGTGCCATCAAGTACACTAGCGGGAGCGATGAGCAGTTCTTC	CAIKYTSGSDEQFF